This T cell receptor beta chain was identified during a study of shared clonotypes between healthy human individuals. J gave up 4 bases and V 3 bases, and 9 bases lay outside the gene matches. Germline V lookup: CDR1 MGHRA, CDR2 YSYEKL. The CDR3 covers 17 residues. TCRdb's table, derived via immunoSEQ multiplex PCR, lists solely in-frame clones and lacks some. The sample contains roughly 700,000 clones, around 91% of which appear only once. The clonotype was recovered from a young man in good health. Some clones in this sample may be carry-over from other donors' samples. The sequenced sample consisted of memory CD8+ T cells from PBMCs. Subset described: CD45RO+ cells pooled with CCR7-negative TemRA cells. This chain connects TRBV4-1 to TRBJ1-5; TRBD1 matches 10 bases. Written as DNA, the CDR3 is TGCGCCAGCAGCCAGGTCTCGGGACAGGGGAAAAATCAGCCCCAGCATTTT. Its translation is CASSQVSGQGKNQPQHF.